Described below is a single TCR beta chain sequence and its context. Its target is unknown. The data originate from a study of T cell responses to AZD1222 COVID-19 vaccine. Trimming removed 5 bases from V and 1 base from J; junction bases left unmatched: 7. Germline V gene data show CDR1 as SEHNR and CDR2 as FQNEAQ (reference sequence). CDR3 size: 15 residues. The study, taken as a whole, reports: Nearly half of unique spike-specific TCRs reportedly avoided B.1.351 and B.1.1.7 mutated regions.

Generated by immunoSEQ multiplex PCR, the TCRdb table keeps only in-frame clones and is missing some. Here the sample spans over 95,000 clones, approximately 90% being singletons. The sequencing used peripheral blood, collected on day 0 of AZD1222 vaccination. The chain joins TRBV7-9 to TRBJ1-2, with TRBD1 matching over 7 bases. The sequence was collected from an adult in good health. The CDR3 sequence is CASSRGQLFNYGYTF. Written as DNA, the CDR3 is TGTGCCAGCAGCAGGGGACAGCTATTTAACTATGGCTACACCTTC.